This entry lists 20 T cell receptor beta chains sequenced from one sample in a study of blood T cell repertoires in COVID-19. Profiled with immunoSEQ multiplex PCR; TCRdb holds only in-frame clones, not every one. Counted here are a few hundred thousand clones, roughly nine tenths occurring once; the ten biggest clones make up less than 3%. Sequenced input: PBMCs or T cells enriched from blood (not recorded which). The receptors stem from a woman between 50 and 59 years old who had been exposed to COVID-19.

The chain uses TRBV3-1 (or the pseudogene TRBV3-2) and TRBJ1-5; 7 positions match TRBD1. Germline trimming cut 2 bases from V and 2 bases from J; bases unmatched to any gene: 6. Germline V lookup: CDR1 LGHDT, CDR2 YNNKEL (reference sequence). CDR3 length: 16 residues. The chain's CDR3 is CASSQSNRGGNQPQHF. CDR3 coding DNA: TGTGCCAGCAGCCAATCCAACAGGGGAGGCAATCAGCCCCAGCATTTT.

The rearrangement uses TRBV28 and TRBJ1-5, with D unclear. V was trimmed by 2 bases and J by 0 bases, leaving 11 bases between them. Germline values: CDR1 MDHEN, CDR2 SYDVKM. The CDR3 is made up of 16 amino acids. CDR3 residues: CASSLRPRNSNQPQHF. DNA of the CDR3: TGTGCCAGCAGTTTACGACCGAGGAATAGCAATCAGCCCCAGCATTTT.

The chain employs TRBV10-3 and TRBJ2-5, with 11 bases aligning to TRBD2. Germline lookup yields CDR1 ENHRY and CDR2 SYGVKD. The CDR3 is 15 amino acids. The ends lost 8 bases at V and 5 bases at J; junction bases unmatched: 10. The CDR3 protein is CAIGGTSGTGETQYF. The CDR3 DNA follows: TGTGCCATCGGGGGGACTAGCGGCACGGGGGAGACCCAGTACTTC.

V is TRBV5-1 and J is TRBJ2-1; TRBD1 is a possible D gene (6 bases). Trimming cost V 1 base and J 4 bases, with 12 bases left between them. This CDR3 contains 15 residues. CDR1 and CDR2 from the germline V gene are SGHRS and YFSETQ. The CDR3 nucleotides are TGCGCCAGCAGCTTGAATACAGGGACGTACAATGAGCAGTTCTTC. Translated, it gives CASSLNTGTYNEQFF.

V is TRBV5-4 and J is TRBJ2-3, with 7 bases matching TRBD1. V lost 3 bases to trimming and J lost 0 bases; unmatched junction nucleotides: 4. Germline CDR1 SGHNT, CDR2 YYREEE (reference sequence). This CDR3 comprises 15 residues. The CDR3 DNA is TGTGCCAGCAGCTCCCGGGACAGAAGCACAGATACGCAGTATTTT. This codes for CASSSRDRSTDTQYF. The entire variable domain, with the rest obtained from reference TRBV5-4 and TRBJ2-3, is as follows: ETGVTQSPTHLIKTRGQQVTLRCSSQSGHNTVSWYQQALGQGPQFIFQYYREEENGRGNFPPRFSGLQFPNYSSELNVNALELDDSALYLCASSSRDRSTDTQYFGPGTRLTVL.

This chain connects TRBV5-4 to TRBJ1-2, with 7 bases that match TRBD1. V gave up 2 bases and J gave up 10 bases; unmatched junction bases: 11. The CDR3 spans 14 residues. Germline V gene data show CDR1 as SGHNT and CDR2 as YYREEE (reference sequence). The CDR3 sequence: CASSFGQVEFVYTF. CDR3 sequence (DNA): TGTGCCAGCAGCTTCGGACAGGTCGAATTCGTCTACACCTTC. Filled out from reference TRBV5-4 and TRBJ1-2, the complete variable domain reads ETGVTQSPTHLIKTRGQQVTLRCSSQSGHNTVSWYQQALGQGPQFIFQYYREEENGRGNFPPRFSGLQFPNYSSELNVNALELDDSALYLCASSFGQVEFVYTFGSGTRLTVV.

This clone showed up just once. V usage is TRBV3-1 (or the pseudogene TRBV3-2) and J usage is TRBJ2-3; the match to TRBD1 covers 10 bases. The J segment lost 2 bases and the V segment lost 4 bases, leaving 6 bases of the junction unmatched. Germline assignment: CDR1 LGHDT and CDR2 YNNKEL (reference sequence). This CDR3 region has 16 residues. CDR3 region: CASSPWTGGATDTQYF. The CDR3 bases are TGTGCCAGCAGCCCGTGGACAGGGGGTGCCACAGATACGCAGTATTTT.

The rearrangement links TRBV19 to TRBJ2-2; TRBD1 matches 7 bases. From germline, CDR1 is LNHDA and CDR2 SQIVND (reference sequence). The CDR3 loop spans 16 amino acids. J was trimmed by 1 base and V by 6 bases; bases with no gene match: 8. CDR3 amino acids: CASRIFRGLNTGELFF. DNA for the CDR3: TGTGCCAGTAGGATCTTTAGGGGGCTGAACACCGGGGAGCTGTTTTTT.

CDR3 bases: TGTGCCAGCAGCCAAGATTCGGGGGTAAGGACCGGGGAGCTGTTTTTT. It translates to CASSQDSGVRTGELFF. The V gene is TRBV3-1 (or the pseudogene TRBV3-2), the J gene TRBJ2-2, with D perhaps TRBD2 (6 bases). CDR3 length equals 16 residues. Germline CDR1 is LGHDT and CDR2 is YNNKEL (reference sequence). Trimming cost V 0 bases and J 5 bases, with 13 bases left between them.

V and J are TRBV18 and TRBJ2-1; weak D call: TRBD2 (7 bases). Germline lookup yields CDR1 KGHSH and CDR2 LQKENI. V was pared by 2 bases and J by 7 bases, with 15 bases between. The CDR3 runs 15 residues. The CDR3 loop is CASSPMLGGLNEQFF. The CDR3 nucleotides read TGTGCCAGCTCACCAATGCTCGGGGGGCTGAATGAGCAGTTCTTC. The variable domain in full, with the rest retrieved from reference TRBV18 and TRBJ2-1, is NAGVMQNPRHLVRRRGQEARLRCSPMKGHSHVYWYRQLPEEGLKFMVYLQKENIIDESGMPKERFSAEFPKEGPSILRIQQVVRGDSAAYFCASSPMLGGLNEQFFGPGTRLTVL.

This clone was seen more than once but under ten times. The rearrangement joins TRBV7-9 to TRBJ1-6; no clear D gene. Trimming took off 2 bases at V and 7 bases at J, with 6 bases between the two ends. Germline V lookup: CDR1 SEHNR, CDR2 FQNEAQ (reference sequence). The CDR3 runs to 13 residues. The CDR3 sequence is CASSLQENSPLHF. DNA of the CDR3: TGTGCCAGCAGCTTACAGGAAAATTCACCCCTCCACTTT. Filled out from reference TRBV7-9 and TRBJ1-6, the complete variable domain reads DTGVSQNPRHKITKRGQNVTFRCDPISEHNRLYWYRQTLGQGPEFLTYFQNEAQLEKSRLLSDRFSAERPKGSFSTLEIQRTEQGDSAMYLCASSLQENSPLHFGNGTRLTVT.

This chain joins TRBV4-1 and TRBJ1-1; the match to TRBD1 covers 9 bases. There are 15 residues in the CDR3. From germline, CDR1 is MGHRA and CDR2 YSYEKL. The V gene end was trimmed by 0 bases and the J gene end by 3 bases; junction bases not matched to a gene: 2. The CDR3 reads CASSQEDRGDTEAFF. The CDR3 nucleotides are TGCGCCAGCAGCCAAGAAGACAGGGGGGACACTGAAGCTTTCTTT.

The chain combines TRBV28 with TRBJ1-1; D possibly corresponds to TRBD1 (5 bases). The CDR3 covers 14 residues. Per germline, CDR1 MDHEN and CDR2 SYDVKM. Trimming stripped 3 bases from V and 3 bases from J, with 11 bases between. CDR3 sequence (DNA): TGTGCCAGCAGTTTGGCCGGAGGGGACACTGAAGCTTTCTTT. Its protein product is CASSLAGGDTEAFF. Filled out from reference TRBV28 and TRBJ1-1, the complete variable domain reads DVKVTQSSRYLVKRTGEKVFLECVQDMDHENMFWYRQDPGLGLRLIYFSYDVKMKEKGDIPEGYSVSREKKERFSLILESASTNQTSMYLCASSLAGGDTEAFFGQGTRLTVV.

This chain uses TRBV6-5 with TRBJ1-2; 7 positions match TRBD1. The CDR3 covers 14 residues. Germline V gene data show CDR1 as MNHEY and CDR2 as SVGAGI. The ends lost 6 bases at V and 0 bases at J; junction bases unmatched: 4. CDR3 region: CASRLGTANYGYTF. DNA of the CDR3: TGTGCCAGCAGGTTGGGGACAGCTAACTATGGCTACACCTTC.

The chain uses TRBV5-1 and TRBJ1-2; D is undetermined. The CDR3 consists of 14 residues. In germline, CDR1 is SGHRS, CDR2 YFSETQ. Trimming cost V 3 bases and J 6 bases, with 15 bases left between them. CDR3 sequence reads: CASSSRLDANGYTF. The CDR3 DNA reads TGCGCCAGCAGCTCCCGACTAGATGCGAATGGCTACACCTTC.

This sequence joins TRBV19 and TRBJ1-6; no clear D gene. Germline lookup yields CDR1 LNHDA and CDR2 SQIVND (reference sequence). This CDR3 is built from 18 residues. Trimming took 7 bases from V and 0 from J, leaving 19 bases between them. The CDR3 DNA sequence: TGTGCCAGTACCAGTCCCCGAGCAGCTAGCTCCTATAATTCACCCCTCCACTTT. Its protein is CASTSPRAASSYNSPLHF.

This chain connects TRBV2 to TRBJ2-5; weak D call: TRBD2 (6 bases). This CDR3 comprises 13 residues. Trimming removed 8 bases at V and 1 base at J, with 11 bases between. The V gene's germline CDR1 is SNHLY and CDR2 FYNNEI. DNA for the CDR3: TGTGCCAGCCAAGTGGGGGGCCAAGAGACCCAGTACTTC. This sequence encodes CASQVGGQETQYF.

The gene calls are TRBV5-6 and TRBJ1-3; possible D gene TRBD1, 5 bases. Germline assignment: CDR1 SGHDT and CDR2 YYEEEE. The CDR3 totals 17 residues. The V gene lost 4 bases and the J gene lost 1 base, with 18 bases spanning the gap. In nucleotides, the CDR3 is TGTGCCAGCAGCCGACAAGGCAGGGCGCTTTCTGGAAACACCATATATTTT. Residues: CASSRQGRALSGNTIYF.

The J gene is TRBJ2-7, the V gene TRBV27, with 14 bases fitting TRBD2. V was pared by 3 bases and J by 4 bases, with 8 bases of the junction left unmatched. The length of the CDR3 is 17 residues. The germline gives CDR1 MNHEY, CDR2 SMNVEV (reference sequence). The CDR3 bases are TGTGCCAGCAGTTTGACTAGCGGGGGGGCCTATAGTTACGAGCAGTACTTC. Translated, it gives CASSLTSGGAYSYEQYF.

Written as DNA, the CDR3 is TGTGCCAGCTCATCGGATGGACTAGCGGGGTCCTACGAGCAGTACTTC. Protein: CASSSDGLAGSYEQYF. V and J are TRBV18 and TRBJ2-7, with 12 bases matching TRBD2. Germline V gene data show CDR1 as KGHSH and CDR2 as LQKENI. The CDR3 sequence is 16 residues long. Trimming at V came to 5 bases and at J to 1 base, leaving 6 bases not matched to a gene. Complete variable domain (other parts from reference TRBV18 and TRBJ2-7): NAGVMQNPRHLVRRRGQEARLRCSPMKGHSHVYWYRQLPEEGLKFMVYLQKENIIDESGMPKERFSAEFPKEGPSILRIQQVVRGDSAAYFCASSSDGLAGSYEQYFGPGTRLTVT.